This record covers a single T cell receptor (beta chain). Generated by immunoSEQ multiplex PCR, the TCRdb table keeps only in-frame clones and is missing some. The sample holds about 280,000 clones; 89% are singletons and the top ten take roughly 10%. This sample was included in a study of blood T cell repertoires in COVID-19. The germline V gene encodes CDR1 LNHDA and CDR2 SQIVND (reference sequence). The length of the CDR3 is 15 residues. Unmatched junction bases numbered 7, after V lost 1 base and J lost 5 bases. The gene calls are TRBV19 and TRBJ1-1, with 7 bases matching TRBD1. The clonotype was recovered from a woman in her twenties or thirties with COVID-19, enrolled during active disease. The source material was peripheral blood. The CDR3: CASSIGAGGLTEAFF. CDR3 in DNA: TGTGCCAGTAGTATAGGAGCAGGGGGGCTTACTGAAGCTTTCTTT. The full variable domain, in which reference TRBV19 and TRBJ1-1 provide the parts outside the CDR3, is DGGITQSPKYLFRKEGQNVTLSCEQNLNHDAMYWYRQDPGQGLRLIYYSQIVNDFQKGDIAEGYSVSREKKESFPLTVTSAQKNPTAFYLCASSIGAGGLTEAFFGQGTRLTVV.